A selection of T cell receptor beta chains follows, all from one sample in a study of blood T cell repertoires in COVID-19. Measured with immunoSEQ multiplex PCR; TCRdb has only the in-frame clones, and not every one. The sample has 280,000 or so clones; 85% are singletons. Sequencing used PBMCs or T cells enriched from blood (not recorded which). The receptors shown here come from a woman in her forties or fifties who had recovered from COVID-19. Both conserved end residues are part of each CDR3. D genes are given only for firm matches. Clone size is stated in some rows and not others, as once, few, many or a class when expanded.

clone_size: few
v_call: TRBV29-1
d_call: TRBD1
j_call: TRBJ1-5
cdr3_aa: CSVAGGDQPQHF
cdr3_nt: TGCAGCGTTGCAGGGGGCGATCAGCCCCAGCATTTT

clone_size: NA
v_call: TRBV2
d_call: TRBD1
j_call: TRBJ1-2
cdr3_aa: CASSLGARTGSGYTF
cdr3_nt: TGTGCCAGCAGTCTTGGGGCCAGGACAGGGAGCGGCTACACCTTC

clone_size: NA
v_call: TRBV5-8
d_call: NA
j_call: TRBJ1-5
cdr3_aa: CASSLVTGLFQPQHF
cdr3_nt: TGTGCCAGCAGCTTGGTCACAGGCCTTTTTCAGCCCCAGCATTTT

clone_size: NA
v_call: TRBV12-5
d_call: NA
j_call: TRBJ1-1
cdr3_aa: CASSRREFTEAFF
cdr3_nt: TGTGCTAGTTCCCGTCGGGAATTCACTGAAGCTTTCTTT

clone_size: NA
v_call: TRBV2
d_call: TRBD1
j_call: TRBJ1-6
cdr3_aa: CASRISPQGEISPLHF
cdr3_nt: TGTGCCAGCAGAATAAGCCCCCAGGGGGAAATTTCACCCCTCCACTTT

clone_size: NA
v_call: TRBV5-1
d_call: TRBD1
j_call: TRBJ1-4
cdr3_aa: CASSLAGAGGDEKLFF
cdr3_nt: TGCGCCAGCAGCTTGGCCGGGGCAGGGGGAGATGAAAAACTGTTTTTT

clone_size: few
v_call: TRBV7-2
d_call: TRBD2
j_call: TRBJ2-7
cdr3_aa: CASSPSGRSSYEQYF
cdr3_nt: TGTGCCAGCAGCCCGAGCGGGAGGAGCTCCTACGAGCAGTACTTC

clone_size: NA
v_call: TRBV7-2
d_call: NA
j_call: TRBJ2-7
cdr3_aa: CASSLNSRISYEQYF
cdr3_nt: TGTGCCAGCAGCTTAAACAGCCGGATCTCCTACGAGCAGTACTTC

clone_size: NA
v_call: TRBV7-3
d_call: NA
j_call: TRBJ1-3
cdr3_aa: CASSWASGNTIYF
cdr3_nt: TGTGCCAGCAGCTGGGCCTCTGGAAACACCATATATTTT

clone_size: NA
v_call: TRBV5-4
d_call: NA
j_call: TRBJ1-5
cdr3_aa: CASSFWGQGNQPQHF
cdr3_nt: TGTGCCAGCAGCTTTTGGGGGCAGGGCAATCAGCCCCAGCATTTT

clone_size: NA
v_call: TRBV10-3
d_call: NA
j_call: TRBJ2-7
cdr3_aa: CAIGLGGLSSYEQYF
cdr3_nt: TGTGCCATAGGATTGGGGGGGCTGAGCTCCTACGAGCAGTACTTC

clone_size: NA
v_call: TRBV6-5
d_call: TRBD1
j_call: TRBJ2-7
cdr3_aa: CASSPGTGIDEQYF
cdr3_nt: TGTGCCAGCAGCCCCGGGACAGGGATCGACGAGCAGTACTTC

clone_size: NA
v_call: TRBV7-2
d_call: NA
j_call: TRBJ1-2
cdr3_aa: CASSLDRQVIGYGYTF
cdr3_nt: TGTGCCAGCAGCTTAGATCGACAGGTGATAGGCTATGGCTACACCTTC

clone_size: NA
v_call: TRBV11-3
d_call: NA
j_call: TRBJ2-3
cdr3_aa: CASSLGASGPSTDTQYF
cdr3_nt: TGTGCCAGCAGCTTAGGAGCCAGCGGGCCTAGCACAGATACGCAGTATTTT

clone_size: NA
v_call: TRBV20-1
d_call: NA
j_call: TRBJ1-4
cdr3_aa: CSASVVRGRGEKLFF
cdr3_nt: TGCAGTGCTAGTGTTGTACGGGGGAGGGGCGAAAAACTGTTTTTT

clone_size: NA
v_call: TRBV19
d_call: TRBD2
j_call: TRBJ2-7
cdr3_aa: CASRPSGSSYEQYF
cdr3_nt: TGTGCCAGTAGGCCTAGCGGTAGCTCCTACGAGCAGTACTTC